The T cell receptor beta chain described here comes from a study of shared clonotypes between healthy human individuals. Study details: Donors, aged 18 to 49, were a couple of women and a few men.

Study donors comprised healthy, HIV-negative adults devoid of recent acute infection or vaccination. It was into CD45RA+ naive and CD45RA-negative memory subsets that the CD4+ cells were split. V was trimmed by 2 bases and J by 4 bases, leaving 8 bases between them. Germline values: CDR1 SGHAT, CDR2 FQNNGV. The CDR3 covers 13 residues. The data were produced by immunoSEQ multiplex PCR, yet TCRdb's version contains in-frame clones alone and is incomplete. This table holds roughly 2,300,000 clones, about 90% found once. This chain joins TRBV11-2 and TRBJ1-1; D is uncertain. Sequenced input: naive CD4+ T cells from PBMCs. Subset indicated: CD45RA+ positively selected. This sequence was found in a man younger than 35 in good health. Some clones in this sample may be carry-over from other donors' samples. As DNA, the CDR3 is TGTGCCAGCAGCTTAATATATGCCACTGAAGCTTTCTTT. Its translation: CASSLIYATEAFF.